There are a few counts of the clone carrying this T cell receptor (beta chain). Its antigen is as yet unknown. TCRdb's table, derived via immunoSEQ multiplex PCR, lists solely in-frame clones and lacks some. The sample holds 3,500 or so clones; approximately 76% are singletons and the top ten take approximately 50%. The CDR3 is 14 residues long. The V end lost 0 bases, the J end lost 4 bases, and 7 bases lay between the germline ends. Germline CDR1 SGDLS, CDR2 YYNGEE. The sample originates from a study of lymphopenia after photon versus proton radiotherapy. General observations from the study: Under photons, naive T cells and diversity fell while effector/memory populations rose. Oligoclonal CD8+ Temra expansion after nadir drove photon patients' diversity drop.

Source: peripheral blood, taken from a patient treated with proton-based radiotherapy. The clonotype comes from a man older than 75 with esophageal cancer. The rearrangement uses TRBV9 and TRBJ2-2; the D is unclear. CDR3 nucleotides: TGTGCCAGCAGCGTAGCTTCGACCACCGGGGAGCTGTTTTTT. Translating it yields CASSVASTTGELFF.